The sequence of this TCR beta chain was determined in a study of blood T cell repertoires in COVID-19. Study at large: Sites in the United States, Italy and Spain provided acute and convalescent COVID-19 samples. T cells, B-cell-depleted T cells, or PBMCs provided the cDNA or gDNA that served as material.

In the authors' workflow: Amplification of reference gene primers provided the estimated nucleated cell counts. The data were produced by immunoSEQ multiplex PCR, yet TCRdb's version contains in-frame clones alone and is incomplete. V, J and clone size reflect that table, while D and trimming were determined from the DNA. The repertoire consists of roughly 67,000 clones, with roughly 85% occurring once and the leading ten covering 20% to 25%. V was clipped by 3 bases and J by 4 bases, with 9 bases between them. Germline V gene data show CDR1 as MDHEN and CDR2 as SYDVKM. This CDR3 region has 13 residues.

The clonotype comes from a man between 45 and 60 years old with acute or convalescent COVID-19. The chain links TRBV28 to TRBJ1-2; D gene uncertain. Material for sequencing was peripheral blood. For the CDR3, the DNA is TGTGCCAGCAGTTTTCCCGACACCTATGGCTACACCTTC. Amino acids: CASSFPDTYGYTF.